This T cell receptor beta chain was sequenced during a study of early T cells in non-severe SARS-CoV-2 infection. At the level of the study: Unsorted whole blood bulk RNA was sequenced, with unpaired chains. General observations from the study: A preference for anti-spike CD8 responses marked VDJdb matching, which missed private and CD4 specificities.

Attachment of unique molecular identifiers was made to individual cDNA molecules. TCRdb re-called the 5' RACE reads through MiXCR, storing one row per CDR3 protein. The table includes under 85,000 distinct CDR3 sequences, about 9% detected once. For this clonotype: The antigen is not known.

Trimming cost V 2 bases and J 7 bases; bases outside gene matches: 11. The CDR3 runs 16 residues. Germline assignment: CDR1 GTSNPN and CDR2 SVGIG (reference sequence). The chain employs TRBV30 and TRBJ1-2, with 12 bases aligning to TRBD1. The specimen was whole blood. The receptor's source is an adult who was a healthcare worker with PCR-confirmed SARS-CoV-2 infection or an uninfected control (not recorded which). The chain's CDR3 is CAWSPGTGGAGAGYTF. The CDR3 DNA reads TGTGCCTGGAGTCCCGGGACAGGGGGCGCCGGAGCTGGCTACACCTTC.